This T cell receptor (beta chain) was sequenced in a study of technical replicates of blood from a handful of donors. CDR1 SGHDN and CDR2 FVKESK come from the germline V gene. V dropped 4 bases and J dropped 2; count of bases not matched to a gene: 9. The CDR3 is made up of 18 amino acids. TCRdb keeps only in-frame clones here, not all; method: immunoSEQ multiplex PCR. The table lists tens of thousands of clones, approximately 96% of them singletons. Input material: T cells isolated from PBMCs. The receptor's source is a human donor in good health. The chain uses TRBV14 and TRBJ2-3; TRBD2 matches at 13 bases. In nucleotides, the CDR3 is TGTGCCAGCAGCCCCTGGACTAGCGGGAGTGGGAACACAGATACGCAGTATTTT. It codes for CASSPWTSGSGNTDTQYF.